This T cell receptor (beta chain) was recorded in a study of CD8 T cell repertoires and HIV-1 epitope variants. This clone was counted once. The antigen is undetermined. Using immunoSEQ multiplex PCR, the repertoire was profiled, and TCRdb retains in-frame clones only, with some absent. Among about 4,900 clones listed, around three fifths were seen once. V dropped 4 bases and J dropped 4; count of bases not matched to a gene: 5. Germline V lookup: CDR1 SGHDT, CDR2 YYEEEE. The CDR3 totals 14 residues. The rearrangement links TRBV5-6 to TRBJ2-7; 10 nucleotides align to TRBD1. Source material: cultured CD8+ T cells derived from PBMCs. The TCR was taken from a male donor with HIV. DNA of the CDR3: TGTGCCAGCAGCCCCGGGACAGGGGAGTACGAGCAGTACTTC. Translation: CASSPGTGEYEQYF.